One sample yielded the 30 T cell receptor beta chains listed below, sequenced in a study of blood T cell repertoires in COVID-19 (dated by TCRdb to about 2020). Libraries were made using the immunoSEQ multiplex PCR assay. The immuneACCESS repertoire file appears here via TCRdb, limited to in-frame rearrangements. These files lack a portion of the clones; in checked studies, under half of the deficit traces to unresolved V genes, and the cause of the others is not known. Here the sample has roughly 150,000 clones; around 80% occur a single time. The top ten constitute 15% to 20% of the sample. Sequencing input: PBMCs or T cells enriched from blood (not recorded which). The receptors come from an older woman in a cohort exposed to, infected with or recovered from COVID-19 (not recorded which).

CDR3 DNA sequence: TGTGCCAGCAGCTTAGGGACATATGATGAGCAGTTCTTC. Amino acids: CASSLGTYDEQFF. The chain combines TRBV13 with TRBJ2-1; D uncertain. Germline loops: CDR1 PRHDT, CDR2 FYEKMQ (reference sequence). There are 13 residues in the CDR3. V lost 0 bases, J lost 8 bases, and 8 bases lay in between.

The chain has TRBV11-3 and TRBJ1-1; D may be TRBD1 (6 bases). Germline-derived CDR1 and CDR2 are SGHNT and YENEEA. V gave up 8 bases and J gave up 3 bases, with 13 bases separating them. The CDR3 consists of 13 residues. The CDR3: CASRGAGYTEAFF. For the CDR3, the DNA is TGTGCCAGCCGGGGGGCGGGGTACACTGAAGCTTTCTTT.

In this sample, this clone turned up once. This sequence joins TRBV10-3 and TRBJ2-1; D might be TRBD1 (6 bases). The CDR3 is 13 amino acids. V lost 11 bases and J 8 bases, leaving 19 bases between the germline ends. Germline values: CDR1 ENHRY, CDR2 SYGVKD. The CDR3 DNA sequence: TGTGCCTCCGAGGGCTACAGGGCCGATGAGCAGTTCTTC. Its translation is CASEGYRADEQFF.

J is TRBJ1-4 and V is TRBV18; 7 bases fit TRBD1. V was pared by 3 bases and J by 4 bases, with 11 bases of the junction left unmatched. This CDR3 spans 17 amino acids. Germline CDR1 and CDR2: KGHSH and LQKENI. The CDR3 coding sequence is TGTGCCAGCTCACCGCCCAATCCGGGACAGCATAATGAAAAACTGTTTTTT. It encodes CASSPPNPGQHNEKLFF.

J is TRBJ2-1 and V is TRBV7-8, with 13 bases identical to TRBD2. Germline CDR1 reads SGHVS; CDR2 reads FQNEAQ. The CDR3 has 15 residues. Losses at the gene ends were 6 bases for V and 9 bases for J; bases not matched to a gene: 8. CDR3 loop: CASRPTSGRAGEQFF. The CDR3 nucleotides are TGTGCCAGCAGACCAACTAGCGGGAGGGCGGGTGAGCAGTTCTTC.

This clone has more than one count but fewer than ten. J is TRBJ1-1 and V is TRBV19, with 10 nucleotides matching TRBD1. This CDR3 region has 13 residues. J gave up 3 bases and V 10 bases, and 5 bases lay outside the gene matches. Germline V CDR1 and CDR2: LNHDA, SQIVND (reference sequence). The CDR3 sequence: CATRQGAYTEAFF. Here the CDR3 DNA reads TGTGCCACACGACAGGGGGCCTACACTGAAGCTTTCTTT.

The chain uses TRBV13 and TRBJ1-2; 8 bases fit TRBD1. The CDR3 has 14 residues. J gave up 4 bases and V 4 bases, and 5 bases lay outside the gene matches. CDR1 is PRHDT and CDR2 is FYEKMQ in the germline V gene (reference sequence). The DNA for the CDR3 is TGTGCCAGCAGCTCGCAGGGACAGGTCTATGGCTACACCTTC. Amino acid sequence: CASSSQGQVYGYTF. The whole variable domain, remainder taken from reference TRBV13 and TRBJ1-2, is AAGVIQSPRHLIKEKRETATLKCYPIPRHDTVYWYQQGPGQDPQFLISFYEKMQSDKGSIPDRFSAQQFSDYHSELNMSSLELGDSALYFCASSSQGQVYGYTFGSGTRLTVV.

The rearrangement uses TRBV13 and TRBJ2-1; no definite D call. The CDR3 consists of 14 residues. The V gene lost 5 bases and the J gene lost 4 bases, with 12 bases spanning the gap. Germline values: CDR1 PRHDT, CDR2 FYEKMQ (reference sequence). The CDR3 spells CASSRAERYNEQFF. The CDR3 DNA reads as TGTGCCAGCAGCCGCGCGGAGAGGTACAATGAGCAGTTCTTC.

Concerning this clone itself: The same CDR3 arises from other DNA sequences in this sample as well. The genes are TRBV7-9 and TRBJ2-7; D remains ambiguous. V shed 3 bases and J shed 3 bases, with 3 bases lying between them. Germline V gene sequence: CDR1 SEHNR, CDR2 FQNEAQ (reference sequence). The CDR3 extends over 11 amino acids. For the CDR3, the DNA is TGTGCCAGCAGCTTCCGCTACGAGCAGTACTTC. This sequence encodes CASSFRYEQYF.

There are many counts of this clone. The V gene is TRBV4-2, the J gene TRBJ2-2; 7 bases line up with TRBD1. Germline V gives CDR1 LGHNA, CDR2 YNFKEQ. The CDR3 covers 16 residues. The V and J ends lost 1 base and 5 bases, in that order; junction bases with no gene match: 7. In nucleotides, the CDR3 is TGTGCCAGCAGCCAAGGCAAGGGGGCAGGGACCGGGGAGCTGTTTTTT. Protein: CASSQGKGAGTGELFF.

V and J are TRBV19 and TRBJ2-7; 11 bases line up with TRBD1. Germline V lookup: CDR1 LNHDA, CDR2 SQIVND (reference sequence). This CDR3 is built from 15 residues. Unmatched junction bases numbered 8, after V lost 8 bases and J lost 2 bases. The CDR3: CASGRQGQGAYEQYF. The CDR3 DNA follows: TGTGCCAGTGGAAGACAGGGACAGGGGGCCTACGAGCAGTACTTC. Looking up the rest from reference TRBV19 and TRBJ2-7 gives the full variable domain: DGGITQSPKYLFRKEGQNVTLSCEQNLNHDAMYWYRQDPGQGLRLIYYSQIVNDFQKGDIAEGYSVSREKKESFPLTVTSAQKNPTAFYLCASGRQGQGAYEQYFGPGTRLTVT.

This clone has only one observation. The genes are TRBV4-2 and TRBJ2-3; D gene uncertain. Germline CDR1 is LGHNA and CDR2 is YNFKEQ. Deletions cut 4 bases from V and 4 bases from J, with 9 bases between. This CDR3 has 13 residues. CDR3 sequence reads: CASSPNPPDTQYF. CDR3 nucleotide sequence: TGTGCCAGCAGCCCAAATCCCCCAGATACGCAGTATTTT.

In this sample, this clone turned up a few times. The CDR3 sequence is CASSPDTPEGYTF. The DNA for the CDR3 is TGTGCCAGCTCACCGGACACCCCGGAGGGCTACACCTTC. V gene TRBV18 combines with J gene TRBJ1-2, with a tentative D call TRBD1 (5 bases). This CDR3 has 13 amino acids. Per the germline V gene, CDR1 is KGHSH and CDR2 is LQKENI. The ends were cut back, 3 bases at V and 8 bases at J, with 13 bases in the middle. Based on the CDR3 plus reference TRBV18 and TRBJ1-2, the full variable domain is NAGVMQNPRHLVRRRGQEARLRCSPMKGHSHVYWYRQLPEEGLKFMVYLQKENIIDESGMPKERFSAEFPKEGPSILRIQQVVRGDSAAYFCASSPDTPEGYTFGSGTRLTVV.

This clone was seen a few times. The chain recombines TRBV6-5 with TRBJ2-5; D unresolved. This CDR3 spans 15 amino acids. The germline V and J ends were trimmed by 0 bases and 5 bases, with 13 bases remaining between them. CDR1 MNHEY and CDR2 SVGAGI come from the germline V gene. The CDR3 DNA reads as TGTGCCAGCAGTTACTCGTTCGCGAGATCGGAGACCCAGTACTTC. Translated, it gives CASSYSFARSETQYF.

This sequence joins TRBV7-9 and TRBJ2-5; D unclear. Germline loops: CDR1 SEHNR, CDR2 FQNEAQ (reference sequence). Trimming stripped 3 bases from V and 4 bases from J, with 12 bases between. This CDR3 spans 14 amino acids. The CDR3 loop reads CASSFVGLGETQYF. DNA for the CDR3: TGTGCCAGCAGCTTTGTCGGTCTTGGAGAGACCCAGTACTTC.

The CDR3 is CASSLDAGLFYEQYF. CDR3 sequence (DNA): TGTGCCAGCAGCTTAGATGCTGGACTTTTCTACGAGCAGTACTTC. The V call is TRBV11-2, the J call TRBJ2-7, with a tentative D call TRBD2 (5 bases). The CDR3 is 15 amino acids. In germline, CDR1 is SGHAT, CDR2 FQNNGV. The V end was cut by 0 bases, the J end by 3 bases, with 12 bases between.

This clone showed up just once. The rearrangement uses TRBV27 and TRBJ2-3, with 9 nucleotides matching TRBD2. Trimming removed 8 bases from V and 6 bases from J; junction bases left unmatched: 9. The V gene's germline CDR1 is MNHEY and CDR2 SMNVEV (reference sequence). CDR3 length: 14 amino acids. As DNA, the CDR3 is TGTGCCAGCGGCCTTTTTGGACTAGCGGATACGCAGTATTTT. This codes for CASGLFGLADTQYF.

The chain joins TRBV12-5 to TRBJ2-7, with 9 bases that match TRBD1. The V and J ends lost 0 bases and 1 base, in that order; junction bases with no gene match: 4. The germline CDR1 and CDR2 sequences are LGHNT and FRNRAP. The CDR3 is 16 amino acids. The CDR3 DNA follows: TGTGCTAGTGGTTTGGTACAGGGGGCGGCTTCCTACGAGCAGTACTTC. Translated: CASGLVQGAASYEQYF. The full variable domain, completed using reference TRBV12-5 and TRBJ2-7, is DARVTQTPRHKVTEMGQEVTMRCQPILGHNTVFWYRQTMMQGLELLAYFRNRAPLDDSGMPKDRFSAEMPDATLATLKIQPSEPRDSAVYFCASGLVQGAASYEQYFGPGTRLTVT.

About this clone itself: The same CDR3 also results from other DNA sequences found in this sample. The V call is TRBV20-1, the J call TRBJ1-2; D not certain. V lost 3 bases to trimming and J lost 2 bases, with 7 bases between them. Germline V gene data show CDR1 as DFQATT and CDR2 as SNEGSKA (reference sequence). CDR3 length: 12 residues. The CDR3 DNA reads TGCAGTGCTAGTCTACCAAACTATGGCTACACCTTC. Translated, it gives CSASLPNYGYTF.

The rearrangement links TRBV19 to TRBJ1-5, with 8 bases identical to TRBD1. V lost 1 base and J lost 3; bases outside the gene matches: 2. This CDR3 has 15 residues. Looked up from germline, CDR1 is LNHDA and CDR2 is SQIVND (reference sequence). The CDR3 is CASSIGTGLNQPQHF. In DNA form, the CDR3 reads TGTGCCAGTAGTATAGGGACAGGGCTCAATCAGCCCCAGCATTTT.

The CDR3 reads CASSPGQINTGELFF. The CDR3 nucleotides read TGTGCCAGCTCACCAGGACAGATAAACACCGGGGAGCTGTTTTTT. V and J are TRBV18 and TRBJ2-2, with a weak D call TRBD1 (6 bases). In germline, CDR1 is KGHSH, CDR2 LQKENI. The CDR3 totals 15 residues. V lost 2 bases and J lost 2, with 9 bases in between.

This chain uses TRBV3-1 (or the pseudogene TRBV3-2) with TRBJ2-2; 14 bases fit TRBD2. The V segment lost 0 bases and the J segment 6 bases; nucleotides outside the gene matches: 9. CDR1 is LGHDT and CDR2 is YNNKEL in the germline V gene (reference sequence). This CDR3 has 19 residues. This CDR3 is CASSQDPVTSGRASGELFF. The CDR3 region has the DNA TGTGCCAGCAGCCAAGATCCCGTGACTAGCGGGAGGGCCTCCGGGGAGCTGTTTTTT.

The chain combines TRBV27 with TRBJ1-2; weak D call: TRBD1 (6 bases). The CDR3 sequence is 15 residues long. V lost 0 bases and J lost 6, with 14 bases in between. CDR1 and CDR2 from the germline V gene are MNHEY and SMNVEV (reference sequence). The CDR3 loop reads CASSLSLGGADGYTF. Written as DNA, the CDR3 is TGTGCCAGCAGTTTATCCCTCGGGGGGGCGGATGGCTACACCTTC.

The chain uses TRBV11-3 and TRBJ2-2; 9 nucleotides line up with TRBD1. V lost 5 bases, J lost 6 bases, and 7 bases stayed unmatched. This CDR3 spans 15 amino acids. Germline lookup yields CDR1 SGHNT and CDR2 YENEEA. The CDR3 DNA follows: TGTGCCAGCAGCACGGGACAGGGCTCGGCCGGGGAGCTGTTTTTT. This encodes CASSTGQGSAGELFF.

The V and J genes are TRBV5-8 and TRBJ2-3; TRBD2 agrees at 13 bases. The trim removed 4 bases at V and 4 bases at J, leaving 15 bases unmatched. Per the germline V gene, CDR1 is SGHTS and CDR2 is YDEGEE. The CDR3 has 19 residues. As DNA, the CDR3 is TGTGCCAGCAGCAAGGGACTAGCGGGACCACGAGTAGCTGCAGATACGCAGTATTTT. Translation gives CASSKGLAGPRVAADTQYF.

The chain links TRBV28 to TRBJ1-6; D is possibly TRBD1 (6 bases). The germline CDR1 and CDR2 sequences are MDHEN and SYDVKM. The CDR3 contains 14 residues. Trimming took off 3 bases at V and 6 bases at J, with 9 bases between the two ends. The CDR3 nucleotides are TGTGCCAGCAGTTTTGGACAGCCTAATTCACCCCTCCACTTT. Translation: CASSFGQPNSPLHF.

The chain recombines TRBV11-2 with TRBJ2-5; maybe TRBD1 (5 bases). V shed 2 bases and J shed 2 bases, with 12 bases lying between them. This CDR3 is built from 15 residues. Germline loops: CDR1 SGHAT, CDR2 FQNNGV. CDR3 in DNA: TGTGCCAGCAGCTTAAGACAGTGGGGACAAGAGACCCAGTACTTC. It is translated as CASSLRQWGQETQYF.

The CDR3 sequence: CASSTTGNTGELFF. The CDR3 nucleotides are TGTGCCAGTAGTACGACGGGGAACACCGGGGAGCTGTTTTTT. V usage is TRBV19 and J usage is TRBJ2-2; no reliable D call. Trimming removed 4 bases from V and 1 base from J, with 7 bases in between. CDR3 length equals 14 residues. From germline, CDR1 is LNHDA and CDR2 SQIVND (reference sequence).

This rearrangement joins TRBV4-3 to TRBJ2-3; 8 nucleotides match TRBD1. The CDR3 runs 15 residues. V lost 4 bases, J lost 2 bases, and 5 bases stayed unmatched. CDR1 and CDR2 from the germline V gene are LGHNA and YSLEER. For the CDR3, the DNA is TGCGCCAGCAGCCCCCGGGACAGGTACACAGATACGCAGTATTTT. This encodes CASSPRDRYTDTQYF.

The chain employs TRBV24-1 and TRBJ2-7, with a tentative D call TRBD2 (5 bases). V was clipped by 0 bases and J by 4 bases, with 24 bases between them. CDR1 KGHDR and CDR2 SFDVKD come from the germline V gene. There are 19 residues in the CDR3. In DNA, the CDR3 is TGTGCCACCAGTGATTTGCCGGCTTACCCTCTTCCCGAGCGGTACGAGCAGTACTTC. It is translated as CATSDLPAYPLPERYEQYF.